The present TCR beta chain was sequenced within a study of Graves' ophthalmopathy and Graves' hyperthyroidism. Study-wide points: Appearing in blood as well were most expanded thyroid clonotypes above 0.001 frequency.

Germline V CDR1 and CDR2: DFQATT, SNEGSKA (reference sequence). This CDR3 spans 13 amino acids. Trimming removed 4 bases from V and 0 bases from J, with 9 bases in between. Amplified TCR beta CDR3 regions were obtained using RNA transcripts as template. The first round was an RT-PCR with HTBI primers, and the second round was a multiplex PCR. TCRdb re-called the multiplex PCR reads with MiXCR, one entry per CDR3 protein. There are 300,000 to 400,000 distinct CDR3 sequences in the sample; about a sixth occur only once, and around an eighth lies in the top ten. This clonotype was seen a few times. Its target is not known. Active ophthalmopathy (CAS at least 3, NOSPECS at least 4), lasting under 3 months.

This clonotype was obtained from an adult man with Graves' ophthalmopathy. The gene calls are TRBV20-1 and TRBJ1-1; D is possibly TRBD1 (5 bases). The sequenced sample consisted of peripheral blood. CDR3 region: CSATPGMNTEAFF. The CDR3 DNA reads as TGCAGTGCTACCCCAGGGATGAACACTGAAGCTTTCTTT.